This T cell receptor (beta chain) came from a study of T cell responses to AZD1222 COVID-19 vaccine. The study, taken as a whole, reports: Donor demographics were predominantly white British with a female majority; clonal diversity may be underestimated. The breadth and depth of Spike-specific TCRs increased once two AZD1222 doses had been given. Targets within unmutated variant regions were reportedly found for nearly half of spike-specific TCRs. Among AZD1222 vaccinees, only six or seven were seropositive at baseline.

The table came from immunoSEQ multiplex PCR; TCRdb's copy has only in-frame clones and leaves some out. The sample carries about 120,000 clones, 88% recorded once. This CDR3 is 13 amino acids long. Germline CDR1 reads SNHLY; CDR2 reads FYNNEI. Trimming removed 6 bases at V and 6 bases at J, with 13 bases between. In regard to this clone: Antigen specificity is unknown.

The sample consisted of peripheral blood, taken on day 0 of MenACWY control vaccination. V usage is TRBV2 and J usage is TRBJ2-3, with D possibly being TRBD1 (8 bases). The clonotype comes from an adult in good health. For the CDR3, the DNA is TGTGCCAGCAGAGACAGGGGAGGGGATACGCAGTATTTT. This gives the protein CASRDRGGDTQYF. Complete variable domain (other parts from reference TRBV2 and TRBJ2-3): EPEVTQTPSHQVTQMGQEVILRCVPISNHLYFYWYRQILGQKVEFLVSFYNNEISEKSEIFDDQFSVERPDGSNFTLKIRSTKLEDSAMYFCASRDRGGDTQYFGPGTRLTVL.